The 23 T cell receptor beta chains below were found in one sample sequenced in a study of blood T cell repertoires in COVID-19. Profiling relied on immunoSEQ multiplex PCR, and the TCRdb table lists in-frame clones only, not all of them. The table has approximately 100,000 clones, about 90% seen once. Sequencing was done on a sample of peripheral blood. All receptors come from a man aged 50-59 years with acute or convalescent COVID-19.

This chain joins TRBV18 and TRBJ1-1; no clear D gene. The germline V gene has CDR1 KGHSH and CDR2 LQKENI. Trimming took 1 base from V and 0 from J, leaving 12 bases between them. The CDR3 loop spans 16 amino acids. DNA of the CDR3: TGTGCCAGCTCACCACTTCTGGGAGCGATGAACACTGAAGCTTTCTTT. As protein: CASSPLLGAMNTEAFF.

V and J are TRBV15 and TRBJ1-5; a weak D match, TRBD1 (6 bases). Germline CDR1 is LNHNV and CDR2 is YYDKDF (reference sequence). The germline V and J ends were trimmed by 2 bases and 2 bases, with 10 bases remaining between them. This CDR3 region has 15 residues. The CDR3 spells CATSRNRAGNQPQHF. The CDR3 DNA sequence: TGTGCCACCAGCAGAAACAGGGCGGGCAATCAGCCCCAGCATTTT.

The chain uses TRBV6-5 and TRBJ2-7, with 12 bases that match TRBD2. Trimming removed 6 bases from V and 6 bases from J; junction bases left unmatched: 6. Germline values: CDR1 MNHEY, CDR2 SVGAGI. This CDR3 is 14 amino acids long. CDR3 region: CASSQGLAGSEQYF. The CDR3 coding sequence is TGTGCCAGCAGCCAAGGACTAGCGGGGTCCGAGCAGTACTTC.

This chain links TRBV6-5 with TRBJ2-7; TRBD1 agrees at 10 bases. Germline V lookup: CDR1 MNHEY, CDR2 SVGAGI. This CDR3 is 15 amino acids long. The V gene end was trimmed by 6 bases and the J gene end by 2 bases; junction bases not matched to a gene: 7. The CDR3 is CASRLWDRGTYEQYF. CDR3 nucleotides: TGTGCCAGCAGGCTTTGGGACAGGGGAACCTACGAGCAGTACTTC.

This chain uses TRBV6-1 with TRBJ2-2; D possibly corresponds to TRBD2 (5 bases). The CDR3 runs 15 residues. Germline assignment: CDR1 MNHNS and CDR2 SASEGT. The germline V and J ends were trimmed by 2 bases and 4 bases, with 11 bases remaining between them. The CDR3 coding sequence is TGTGCCAGCAGTGAAACGAGGGTGAGCACCGGGGAGCTGTTTTTT. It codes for CASSETRVSTGELFF.

This chain's CDR3 is CASSQGQGGWPQHF. DNA for the CDR3: TGTGCCAGCAGCCAAGGACAGGGAGGGTGGCCCCAGCATTTT. The V and J genes are TRBV27 and TRBJ1-5, with 8 bases aligning to TRBD1. Per germline, CDR1 MNHEY and CDR2 SMNVEV (reference sequence). The length of the CDR3 is 14 residues. J lost 9 bases, V lost 6 bases, and 10 bases had no gene match.

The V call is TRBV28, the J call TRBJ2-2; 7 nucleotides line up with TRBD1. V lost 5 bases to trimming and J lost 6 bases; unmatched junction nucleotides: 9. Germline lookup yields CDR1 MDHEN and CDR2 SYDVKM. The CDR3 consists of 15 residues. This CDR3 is CASSPPRGKAGELFF. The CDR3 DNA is TGTGCCAGCAGTCCCCCCAGGGGGAAGGCCGGGGAGCTGTTTTTT.

DNA of the CDR3: TGTGCCAGCAATCGGGACAGGGCCGGGAATTCACCCCTCCACTTT. It yields the protein CASNRDRAGNSPLHF. The chain joins TRBV6-5 to TRBJ1-6; 9 positions match TRBD1. CDR3 length: 15 residues. Germline loops: CDR1 MNHEY, CDR2 SVGAGI. Trimming cost V 7 bases and J 7 bases; bases outside gene matches: 8.

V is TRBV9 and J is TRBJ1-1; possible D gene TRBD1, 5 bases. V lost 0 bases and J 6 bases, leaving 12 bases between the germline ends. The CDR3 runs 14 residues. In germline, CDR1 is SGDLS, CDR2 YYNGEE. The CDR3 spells CASSVEGRVAEAFF. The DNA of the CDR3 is TGTGCCAGCAGCGTAGAGGGCAGGGTCGCTGAAGCTTTCTTT. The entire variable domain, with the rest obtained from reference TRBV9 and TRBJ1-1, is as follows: DSGVTQTPKHLITATGQRVTLRCSPRSGDLSVYWYQQSLDQGLQFLIQYYNGEERAKGNILERFSAQQFPDLHSELNLSSLELGDSALYFCASSVEGRVAEAFFGQGTRLTVV.

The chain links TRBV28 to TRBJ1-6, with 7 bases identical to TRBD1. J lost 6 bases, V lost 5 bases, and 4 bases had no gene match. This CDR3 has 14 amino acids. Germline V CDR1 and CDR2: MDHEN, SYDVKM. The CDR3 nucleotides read TGTGCCAGCAGTCCTTACAGGGGTAATTCACCCCTCCACTTT. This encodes CASSPYRGNSPLHF.

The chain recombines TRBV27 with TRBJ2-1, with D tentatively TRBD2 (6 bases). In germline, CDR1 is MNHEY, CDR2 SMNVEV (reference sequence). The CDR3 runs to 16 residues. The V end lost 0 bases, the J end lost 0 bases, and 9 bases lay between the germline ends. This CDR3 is CASSLSAGSSYNEQFF. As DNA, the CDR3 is TGTGCCAGCAGTTTATCTGCGGGGAGCTCCTACAATGAGCAGTTCTTC.

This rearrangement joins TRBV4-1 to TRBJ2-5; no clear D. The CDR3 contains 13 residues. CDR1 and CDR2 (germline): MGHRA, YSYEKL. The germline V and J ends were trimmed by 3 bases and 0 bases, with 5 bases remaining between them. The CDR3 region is CASSHVNQETQYF. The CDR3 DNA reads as TGCGCCAGCAGCCACGTTAACCAAGAGACCCAGTACTTC.

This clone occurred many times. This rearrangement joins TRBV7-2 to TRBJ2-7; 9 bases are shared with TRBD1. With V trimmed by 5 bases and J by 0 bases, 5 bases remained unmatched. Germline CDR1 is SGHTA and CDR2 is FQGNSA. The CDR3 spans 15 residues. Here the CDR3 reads CASSKQGASSYEQYF. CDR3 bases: TGTGCCAGCAGCAAACAGGGGGCCAGCTCCTACGAGCAGTACTTC.

CDR3 protein: CASSPGTGSSYNEQFF. The CDR3 DNA is TGTGCCAGCTCACCGGGAACAGGGTCATCTTACAATGAGCAGTTCTTC. V and J are TRBV18 and TRBJ2-1; a possible D gene is TRBD1 (6 bases). The germline V gene encodes CDR1 KGHSH and CDR2 LQKENI. V was clipped by 3 bases and J by 4 bases, with 16 bases between them. This CDR3 comprises 16 residues.

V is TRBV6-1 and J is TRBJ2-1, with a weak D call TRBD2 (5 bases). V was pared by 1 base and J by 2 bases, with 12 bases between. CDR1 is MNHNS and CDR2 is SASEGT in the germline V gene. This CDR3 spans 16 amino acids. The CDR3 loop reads CASSEGTGNAYNEQFF. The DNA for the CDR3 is TGTGCCAGCAGTGAAGGGACGGGGAATGCCTACAATGAGCAGTTCTTC.

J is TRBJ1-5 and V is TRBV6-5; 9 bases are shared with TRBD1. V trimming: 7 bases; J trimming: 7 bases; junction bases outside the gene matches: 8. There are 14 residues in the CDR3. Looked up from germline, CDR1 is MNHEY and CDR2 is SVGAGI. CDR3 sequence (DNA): TGTGCCAGCAAACAGGGGGCATCAGGGCAGCCCCAGCATTTT. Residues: CASKQGASGQPQHF.

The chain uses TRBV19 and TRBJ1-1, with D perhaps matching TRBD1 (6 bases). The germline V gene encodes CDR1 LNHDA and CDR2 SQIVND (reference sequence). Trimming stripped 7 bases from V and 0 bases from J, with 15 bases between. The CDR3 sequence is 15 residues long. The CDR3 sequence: CASTTGGLMNTEAFF. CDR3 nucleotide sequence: TGTGCCAGTACAACTGGGGGCCTTATGAACACTGAAGCTTTCTTT. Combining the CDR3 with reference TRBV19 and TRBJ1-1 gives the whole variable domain DGGITQSPKYLFRKEGQNVTLSCEQNLNHDAMYWYRQDPGQGLRLIYYSQIVNDFQKGDIAEGYSVSREKKESFPLTVTSAQKNPTAFYLCASTTGGLMNTEAFFGQGTRLTVV.

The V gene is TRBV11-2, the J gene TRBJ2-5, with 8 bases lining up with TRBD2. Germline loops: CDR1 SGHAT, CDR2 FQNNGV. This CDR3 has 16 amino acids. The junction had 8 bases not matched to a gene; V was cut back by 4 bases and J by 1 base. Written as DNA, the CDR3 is TGTGCCAGCAGCTGGTCCAGCGGGGGATTCCAAGAGACCCAGTACTTC. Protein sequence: CASSWSSGGFQETQYF.

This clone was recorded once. The chain's CDR3 is CASSSSGVHEQYF. The CDR3 DNA reads as TGTGCCAGCAGCTCATCAGGGGTACACGAGCAGTACTTC. V is TRBV5-4 and J is TRBJ2-7, with D perhaps TRBD1 (6 bases). CDR3 length: 13 residues. The V gene lost 3 bases and the J gene lost 5 bases, with 12 bases spanning the gap. Germline CDR1 reads SGHNT; CDR2 reads YYREEE (reference sequence). The variable domain in full, with the rest retrieved from reference TRBV5-4 and TRBJ2-7, is ETGVTQSPTHLIKTRGQQVTLRCSSQSGHNTVSWYQQALGQGPQFIFQYYREEENGRGNFPPRFSGLQFPNYSSELNVNALELDDSALYLCASSSSGVHEQYFGPGTRLTVT.

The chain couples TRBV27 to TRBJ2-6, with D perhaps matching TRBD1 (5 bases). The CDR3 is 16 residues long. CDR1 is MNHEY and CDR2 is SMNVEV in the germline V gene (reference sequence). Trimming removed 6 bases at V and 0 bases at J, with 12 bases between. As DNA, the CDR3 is TGTGCCAGCAGCCCCAGGGCCCTCTCTGGGGCCAACGTCCTGACTTTC. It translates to CASSPRALSGANVLTF.

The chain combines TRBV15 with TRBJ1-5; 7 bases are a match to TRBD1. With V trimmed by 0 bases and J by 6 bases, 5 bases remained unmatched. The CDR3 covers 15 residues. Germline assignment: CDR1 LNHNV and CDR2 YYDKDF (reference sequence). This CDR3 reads CATSRDRGLGQPQHF. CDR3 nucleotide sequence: TGTGCCACCAGCAGAGACAGGGGGTTAGGTCAGCCCCAGCATTTT.

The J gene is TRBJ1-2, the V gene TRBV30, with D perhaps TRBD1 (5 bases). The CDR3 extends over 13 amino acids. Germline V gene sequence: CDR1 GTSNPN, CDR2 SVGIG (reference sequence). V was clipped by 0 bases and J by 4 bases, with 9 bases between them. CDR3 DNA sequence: TGTGCCTGGAGTGTATCGCAGGGCTATGGCTACACCTTC. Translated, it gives CAWSVSQGYGYTF.

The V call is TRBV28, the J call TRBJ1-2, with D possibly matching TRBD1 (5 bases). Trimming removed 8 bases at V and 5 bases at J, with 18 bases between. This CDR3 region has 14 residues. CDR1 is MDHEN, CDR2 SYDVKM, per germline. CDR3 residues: CASGAPSGGYGYTF. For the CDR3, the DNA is TGTGCCAGCGGCGCCCCGAGCGGGGGATATGGCTACACCTTC.